A selection of T cell receptor beta chains follows, all from one sample in a study of blood T cells in healthy people across ages. TCRdb reprocessed the 5' RACE reads via MiXCR and lists one record per CDR3 protein. The sample lists under 1,000,000 distinct CDR3 sequences, 30% to 45% occurring once. Sequenced: blood. These receptors all stem from a man aged 18 to 29 in good health. Each CDR3 is given with its conserved first and last residue. The order of the fields is CDR3 protein, CDR3 DNA, clone size, D gene, J gene, V gene. The D gene is left open where the match is weak. For some rows the clone size is stated as once, few or many, or as a class when expanded; others skip it.

CDR3: CASSYRHKPDTQYF
DNA: TGTGCCAGCAGTTACCGCCATAAGCCAGATACGCAGTATTTT
size: .
D: .
J: TRBJ2-3
V: TRBV6-2/TRBV6-3

CDR3: CSATIPGAGTEAFF
DNA: TGCAGTGCTACGATACCGGGAGCAGGAACTGAAGCTTTCTTT
size: .
D: .
J: TRBJ1-1
V: TRBV20-1

CDR3: CASSLGSYYGYTF
DNA: TGTGCCAGCAGTTTGGGGAGCTACTATGGCTACACCTTC
size: .
D: .
J: TRBJ1-2
V: TRBV12-3/TRBV12-4

CDR3: CASSQDGAREAFF
DNA: TGCGCCAGCAGCCAAGATGGGGCACGGGAAGCTTTCTTT
size: few
D: .
J: TRBJ1-1
V: TRBV4-1

CDR3: CATTTGSGNNEQFF
DNA: TGCGCCACTACGACCGGGAGCGGGAACAATGAGCAGTTCTTC
size: .
D: TRBD2
J: TRBJ2-1
V: TRBV5-1

CDR3: CASVLGTGQNIQYF
DNA: TGTGCCAGCGTCTTGGGGACAGGGCAAAACATTCAGTACTTC
size: few
D: TRBD1
J: TRBJ2-4
V: TRBV12-3/TRBV12-4

CDR3: CASSQGQGAIYGYTF
DNA: TGCGCCAGCAGCCAAGGACAGGGGGCCATCTATGGCTACACCTTC
size: few
D: TRBD1
J: TRBJ1-2
V: TRBV4-1

CDR3: CASSLSTGGGQPQHF
DNA: TGTGCCAGCAGTTTAAGTACAGGGGGCGGTCAGCCCCAGCATTTT
size: .
D: TRBD1
J: TRBJ1-5
V: TRBV12-3/TRBV12-4

CDR3: CASSWVSRTRSIGYTF
DNA: TGTGCCAGCAGCTGGGTGAGCAGGACTCGCTCGATCGGCTACACCTTC
size: many
D: .
J: TRBJ1-2
V: TRBV5-6

CDR3: CASSESSRLGEQYF
DNA: TGTGCCAGCAGTGAGAGCAGCCGCCTAGGCGAGCAGTACTTC
size: few
D: .
J: TRBJ2-7
V: TRBV2

CDR3: CSATGLAQADTQYF
DNA: TGCAGCGCTACGGGACTAGCGCAGGCAGATACGCAGTATTTT
size: .
D: TRBD2
J: TRBJ2-3
V: TRBV29-1

CDR3: CASSRATGAMGTEAFF
DNA: TGTGCCAGCAGCCGCGCGACAGGGGCAATGGGCACTGAAGCTTTCTTT
size: .
D: TRBD1
J: TRBJ1-1
V: TRBV6-5

CDR3: CASSVEGQGAREQFF
DNA: TGTGCCAGCAGCGTAGAGGGACAGGGGGCTCGGGAGCAGTTCTTC
size: few
D: TRBD1
J: TRBJ2-1
V: TRBV9

CDR3: CSAQGEGIWVYEQYF
DNA: TGCAGTGCCCAGGGGGAGGGGATTTGGGTTTACGAGCAGTACTTC
size: many
D: .
J: TRBJ2-7
V: TRBV20-1

CDR3: CASSRGRTSYNEQYF
DNA: TGCGCCAGCAGCCGGGGACGGACATCCTACAATGAGCAGTACTTC
size: .
D: .
J: TRBJ2-7
V: TRBV5-1

CDR3: CASSLSSSPEYF
DNA: TGTGCCAGCAGCCTGTCGAGTTCCCCGGAGTACTTC
size: .
D: .
J: TRBJ2-7
V: TRBV14

CDR3: CASSQDWSNQETQYF
DNA: TGCGCCAGCAGCCAAGATTGGTCAAACCAAGAGACCCAGTACTTC
size: .
D: .
J: TRBJ2-5
V: TRBV4-3

CDR3: CASTPRVRSNTEAFF
DNA: TGTGCCAGCACCCCACGAGTCCGCTCGAACACTGAAGCTTTCTTT
size: .
D: .
J: TRBJ1-1
V: TRBV12-3/TRBV12-4

CDR3: CASSTLNEQYF
DNA: TGTGCCAGCAGCACCTTAAATGAGCAGTACTTC
size: .
D: .
J: TRBJ2-5
V: TRBV9